Listed below are T cell receptor beta chains from one sample, sequenced in a study of identical twins. In TCRdb, the 5' RACE reads were re-called with MiXCR into one record per CDR3 protein. The repertoire has 1.5 million to 2 million distinct CDR3 sequences, around a third of them found once; the top ten carry 0.25% to 0.3%. Sequencing input: cord blood. The source of these receptors is a newborn girl in good health. Both conserved end residues are part of each CDR3. The D gene is left open where the match is weak. Rows give clone size only sometimes, using once, few, many, or a class for an expanded clone.

J: TRBJ2-3
V: TRBV12-3/TRBV12-4
size: .
D: TRBD2
CDR3: CASSAPGLAGGGTDTQYF
DNA: TGTGCCAGCAGTGCCCCGGGACTAGCGGGGGGGGGCACAGATACGCAGTATTTT

J: TRBJ1-2
V: TRBV7-2
size: many
D: TRBD1
CDR3: CASSLARQGYGYTF
DNA: TGTGCCAGCAGCTTAGCAAGACAGGGCTATGGCTACACCTTC

J: TRBJ1-6
V: TRBV20-1
size: .
D: TRBD1
CDR3: CSARSAQGNSPLHF
DNA: TGCAGTGCTAGATCCGCACAGGGGAATTCACCCCTCCACTTT

J: TRBJ2-1
V: TRBV18
size: few
D: .
CDR3: CASSPLEVEQFF
DNA: TGTGCCAGCTCACCCCTAGAAGTTGAGCAGTTCTTC

J: TRBJ2-7
V: TRBV7-2
size: once
D: TRBD2
CDR3: CASSLGRLAGNSLYEQYF
DNA: TGTGCCAGCAGCTTAGGTCGGCTAGCGGGAAACTCCCTCTACGAGCAGTACTTC

J: TRBJ2-7
V: TRBV19
size: .
D: .
CDR3: CASSINWGAPSYEQYF
DNA: TGTGCCAGTAGTATTAACTGGGGGGCTCCATCCTACGAGCAGTACTTC

J: TRBJ2-3
V: TRBV24-1
size: .
D: .
CDR3: CATSDLASTQYF
DNA: TGTGCCACCAGTGATTTGGCTAGTACGCAGTATTTT

J: TRBJ1-2
V: TRBV7-9
size: many
D: .
CDR3: CASSFTEYGYTF
DNA: TGTGCCAGCAGCTTCACAGAGTATGGCTACACCTTC

J: TRBJ2-2
V: TRBV29-1
size: .
D: .
CDR3: CSVEQRGFGTGELFF
DNA: TGCAGCGTTGAACAAAGGGGATTTGGCACCGGGGAGCTGTTTTTT

J: TRBJ1-5
V: TRBV6-1
size: .
D: TRBD1
CDR3: CASSEATGGGNQPQHF
DNA: TGTGCCAGCAGTGAAGCGACAGGGGGTGGCAATCAGCCCCAGCATTTT

J: TRBJ2-7
V: TRBV7-2
size: many
D: .
CDR3: CASSLALADYEQYF
DNA: TGTGCCAGCAGTTTAGCTCTAGCAGACTACGAGCAGTACTTC

J: TRBJ1-6
V: TRBV5-4
size: few
D: .
CDR3: CASSFQGSFYNSPLHF
DNA: TGTGCCAGCAGCTTTCAGGGATCTTTCTATAATTCACCCCTCCACTTT

J: TRBJ2-1
V: TRBV29-1
size: .
D: TRBD2
CDR3: CSVEDLRGVSYNEQFF
DNA: TGCAGCGTTGAAGATCTGCGGGGGGTCTCCTACAATGAGCAGTTCTTC

J: TRBJ1-6
V: TRBV9
size: few
D: TRBD1
CDR3: CASNQGGRSPLHF
DNA: TGTGCCAGCAACCAGGGGGGGCGATCACCCCTCCACTTT

J: TRBJ2-1
V: TRBV12-5
size: .
D: .
CDR3: CASGSPPDSPFF
DNA: TGTGCTAGTGGTTCGCCCCCGGACAGCCCGTTCTTC

J: TRBJ2-7
V: TRBV4-2
size: few
D: .
CDR3: CASSHDPSSYEQYF
DNA: TGTGCCAGCAGTCACGATCCCAGCTCCTACGAGCAGTACTTC

J: TRBJ1-1
V: TRBV6-1
size: .
D: TRBD1
CDR3: CASTQQGARTEAFF
DNA: TGTGCCAGCACTCAACAGGGGGCGCGCACTGAAGCTTTCTTT

J: TRBJ1-2
V: TRBV3-1
size: .
D: .
CDR3: CTSSQVGGLGYTF
DNA: TGTACCAGCAGCCAAGTGGGGGGACTTGGCTACACCTTC

J: TRBJ2-7
V: TRBV12-3/TRBV12-4
size: few
D: TRBD2
CDR3: CASSPRSGTSYEQYF
DNA: TGTGCCAGCAGTCCTCGCTCCGGGACTAGCTACGAGCAGTACTTC

J: TRBJ2-1
V: TRBV20-1
size: few
D: TRBD2
CDR3: CSARRPSGSYEQFF
DNA: TGCAGTGCTAGAAGGCCTAGCGGGAGCTATGAGCAGTTCTTC

J: TRBJ2-3
V: TRBV4-2
size: .
D: .
CDR3: CASSQGWGEREYSDTQYF
DNA: TGTGCCAGCAGCCAAGGTTGGGGAGAACGGGAGTATTCAGATACGCAGTATTTT

J: TRBJ2-7
V: TRBV27
size: few
D: .
CDR3: CASSLKQGKVYEQYF
DNA: TGTGCCAGCAGTTTAAAACAGGGTAAAGTGTACGAGCAGTACTTC

J: TRBJ2-7
V: TRBV20-1
size: .
D: .
CDR3: CSARRTDYEQYF
DNA: TGCAGTGCTAGAAGGACAGACTACGAGCAGTACTTC

J: TRBJ2-1
V: TRBV14
size: .
D: .
CDR3: CASSQAGIHNEQFF
DNA: TGTGCCAGCAGCCAAGCCGGAATTCACAATGAGCAGTTCTTC

J: TRBJ2-7
V: TRBV6-2/TRBV6-3
size: .
D: .
CDR3: CAGSYLRPGLLSYEQYF
DNA: TGTGCCGGCAGTTACTTGCGACCGGGACTCCTCTCCTACGAGCAGTACTTC

J: TRBJ2-1
V: TRBV13
size: .
D: .
CDR3: CASSTGTGNEQFF
DNA: TGTGCCAGCAGCACCGGGACGGGCAATGAGCAGTTCTTC

J: TRBJ1-6
V: TRBV25-1
size: .
D: .
CDR3: CASSEDLRGNSPLHF
DNA: TGTGCCAGCAGTGAGGACCTTCGAGGGAATTCACCCCTCCACTTT

J: TRBJ2-7
V: TRBV18
size: .
D: .
CDR3: CASSPPSIYEQYF
DNA: TGTGCCAGCTCACCACCGTCCATCTACGAGCAGTACTTC

J: TRBJ1-1
V: TRBV5-1
size: few
D: .
CDR3: CASGRFMNTEAFF
DNA: TGCGCCAGCGGCAGGTTTATGAACACTGAAGCTTTCTTT

J: TRBJ2-1
V: TRBV6-6
size: few
D: TRBD2
CDR3: CASSSTTSGGRNEQFF
DNA: TGTGCCAGCAGTTCCACTACTAGCGGGGGTAGGAATGAGCAGTTCTTC

J: TRBJ2-7
V: TRBV6-5
size: few
D: .
CDR3: CASSYSIGNEQYF
DNA: TGTGCCAGCAGTTACTCGATAGGGAACGAGCAGTACTTC

J: TRBJ2-1
V: TRBV28
size: .
D: TRBD1
CDR3: CASSRQGRDEQFF
DNA: TGTGCCAGCAGTCGACAGGGACGGGATGAGCAGTTCTTC

J: TRBJ1-2
V: TRBV4-1
size: few
D: TRBD1
CDR3: CASSQEGQGALTANYGYTF
DNA: TGCGCCAGCAGCCAAGAAGGCCAGGGGGCGCTGACAGCTAACTATGGCTACACCTTC

J: TRBJ1-1
V: TRBV11-2
size: .
D: TRBD1
CDR3: CASRIGRGQGGTEAFF
DNA: TGTGCCAGCAGAATAGGCCGGGGACAGGGAGGGACTGAAGCTTTCTTT

J: TRBJ2-1
V: TRBV11-2
size: .
D: .
CDR3: CASSFPSRGEQFF
DNA: TGTGCCAGCAGCTTCCCTAGTAGGGGTGAGCAGTTCTTC